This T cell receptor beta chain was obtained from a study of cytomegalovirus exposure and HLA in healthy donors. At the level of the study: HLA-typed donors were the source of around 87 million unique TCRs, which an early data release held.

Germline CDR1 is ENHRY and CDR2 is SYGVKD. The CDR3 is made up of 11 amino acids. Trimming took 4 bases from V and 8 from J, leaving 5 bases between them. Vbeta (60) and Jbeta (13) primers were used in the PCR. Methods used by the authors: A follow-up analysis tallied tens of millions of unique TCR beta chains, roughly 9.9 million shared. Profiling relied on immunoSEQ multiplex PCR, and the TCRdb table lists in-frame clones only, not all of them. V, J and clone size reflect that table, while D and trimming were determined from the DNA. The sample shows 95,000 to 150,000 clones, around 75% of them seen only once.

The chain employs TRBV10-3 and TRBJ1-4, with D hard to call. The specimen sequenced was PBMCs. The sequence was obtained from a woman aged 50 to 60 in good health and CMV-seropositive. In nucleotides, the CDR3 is TGTGCCATCAGTGGAGGGGAAAAACTGTTTTTT. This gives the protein CAISGGEKLFF.